What follows are 9 T cell receptor beta chains derived from one specimen sequenced in a study of cytomegalovirus exposure and HLA in healthy donors. The PCR employed 60 Vbeta primers together with 13 Jbeta primers. The data were produced by immunoSEQ multiplex PCR, yet TCRdb's version contains in-frame clones alone and is incomplete. The table includes around 64,000 clones, around 61% detected once. Sample: PBMCs. These receptors were obtained from a woman aged 45-65 years in good health and CMV-seronegative.

This chain joins TRBV27 and TRBJ2-7, with a possible D match to TRBD1 (6 bases). This CDR3 is built from 13 residues. V gave up 7 bases and J gave up 2 bases, with 12 bases separating them. Germline V CDR1 and CDR2: MNHEY, SMNVEV (reference sequence). The CDR3 loop is CASMQGLTYEQYF. The CDR3, as DNA: TGTGCCAGCATGCAGGGGTTAACCTACGAGCAGTACTTC.

The chain joins TRBV2 to TRBJ2-7; D is possibly TRBD2 (5 bases). The CDR3 contains 13 residues. V was shortened by 4 bases and J by 0 bases, with 7 bases between the two germline ends. The germline V gene has CDR1 SNHLY and CDR2 FYNNEI. For the CDR3, the DNA is TGTGCCAGCAGTGGAGGGTACTCCTACGAGCAGTACTTC. This translates into CASSGGYSYEQYF.

This clone was recorded a few times. The rearrangement uses TRBV19 and TRBJ1-4; TRBD1 matches at 10 bases. Germline V gives CDR1 LNHDA, CDR2 SQIVND (reference sequence). The CDR3 length is 16 residues. V trimming: 5 bases; J trimming: 8 bases; junction bases outside the gene matches: 11. The CDR3 region has the DNA TGTGCCAGTAGTGCACGGAGGGGACAGGGGCGCGAAAAACTGTTTTTT. It is translated as CASSARRGQGREKLFF. Variable domain in full (rest from reference TRBV19 and TRBJ1-4): DGGITQSPKYLFRKEGQNVTLSCEQNLNHDAMYWYRQDPGQGLRLIYYSQIVNDFQKGDIAEGYSVSREKKESFPLTVTSAQKNPTAFYLCASSARRGQGREKLFFGSGTQLSVL.

The chain combines TRBV11-2 with TRBJ2-3, with D perhaps TRBD2 (6 bases). CDR1 is SGHAT and CDR2 is FQNNGV in the germline V gene. V lost 1 base to trimming and J lost 2 bases, with 16 bases between them. This CDR3 has 17 residues. This chain's CDR3 is CASSLVSLRTNTDTQYF. DNA for the CDR3: TGTGCCAGCAGCTTAGTCTCTCTGCGGACTAACACAGATACGCAGTATTTT.

V is TRBV5-4 and J is TRBJ1-1; perhaps TRBD1 as D (6 bases). The CDR3 is made up of 17 amino acids. Trimming left V 4 bases short and J 1 base short, with 20 bases between. Per the germline V gene, CDR1 is SGHNT and CDR2 is YYREEE (reference sequence). This CDR3 is CASSTTGRGSWNTEAFF. CDR3 sequence (DNA): TGTGCCAGCAGCACGACCGGGAGGGGGTCATGGAACACTGAAGCTTTCTTT.

This chain uses TRBV5-1 with TRBJ2-5; no firm D call. The CDR3 length is 12 residues. The ends were cut back, 0 bases at V and 6 bases at J, with 6 bases in the middle. Germline V gives CDR1 SGHRS, CDR2 YFSETQ. This chain's CDR3 is CASSLDQKTQYF. The CDR3, as DNA: TGCGCCAGCAGCTTGGATCAGAAGACCCAGTACTTC.

The CDR3 DNA follows: TGTGCCAGCAGTTTACTACAGACGGCTGAAGCTTTCTTT. The encoded protein is CASSLLQTAEAFF. J is TRBJ1-1 and V is TRBV27; D gene uncertain. Germline V gene data show CDR1 as MNHEY and CDR2 as SMNVEV (reference sequence). The CDR3 contains 13 residues. The V gene lost 2 bases and the J gene lost 6 bases, with 10 bases spanning the gap.

CDR3 DNA sequence: TGTGCCAGCAGCCAAGAGTGGGCGGGGGATCAGCCCCAGCATTTT. Protein sequence: CASSQEWAGDQPQHF. This sequence joins TRBV4-2 and TRBJ1-5, with a weak D call TRBD1 (5 bases). In germline, CDR1 is LGHNA, CDR2 YNFKEQ. This CDR3 comprises 15 residues. Deletions cut 0 bases from V and 5 bases from J, with 11 bases between.

The rearrangement joins TRBV29-1 to TRBJ2-5; D uncertain. Looked up from germline, CDR1 is SQVTM and CDR2 is ANQGSEA. V lost 0 bases and J 5 bases, leaving 13 bases between the germline ends. CDR3 length equals 14 residues. The CDR3 here is CSVEEGRLRETQYF. CDR3 in DNA: TGCAGCGTTGAAGAGGGCCGGCTCCGTGAGACCCAGTACTTC.